A selection of T cell receptor beta chains follows, all from one sample in a study of T cells in Graves' hyperthyroidism and ophthalmopathy. In TCRdb, the multiplex PCR reads were re-called with MiXCR into one record per CDR3 protein. Here the sample spans fewer than 850,000 distinct CDR3 sequences, roughly 17% being singletons. The specimen was blood. The source is a middle-aged man with Graves' hyperthyroidism. Each CDR3 is given with its conserved first and last residue.

v_call,j_call,cdr3_aa
TRBV19,TRBJ1-1,CASSRSGSGVNTEAFF
TRBV12-3/TRBV12-4,TRBJ2-2,CASSIGHTGELFF
TRBV18,TRBJ2-5,CASSPTRPETQYF
TRBV2,TRBJ2-5,CASSDGREETQYF
TRBV5-1,TRBJ2-7,CASSFLLRSYEQYF
TRBV27,TRBJ2-1,CASSLPPRDRGYNEQFF
TRBV6-2/TRBV6-3,TRBJ2-1,CASSYGLAGPRSSYNEQFF
TRBV24-1,TRBJ2-5,CATSDLQGAGAETQYF
TRBV28,TRBJ2-1,CASSPGQGYEQFF
TRBV29-1,TRBJ2-2,CSAGPTNTGELFF
TRBV5-6,TRBJ1-6,CASSFRQGLSSPLHF
TRBV28,TRBJ1-5,CASSPKGNSNQPQHF
TRBV10-3,TRBJ1-1,CAISESGYTEAFF
TRBV6-5,TRBJ2-5,CASSYSSGGGWNRETQYF
TRBV6-1,TRBJ1-1,CASRYNRGRDTEAFF
TRBV5-5,TRBJ2-7,CASIRGGAAHEQYF
TRBV6-1,TRBJ2-3,CASSYNRGLLAPDTQYF
TRBV6-1,TRBJ2-3,CASFWREGGDTQYF
TRBV19,TRBJ1-2,CASSIGNREGGGYTF
TRBV10-1,TRBJ2-3,CASSGHTDTQYF
TRBV19,TRBJ2-5,CASSIRVYQETQYF
TRBV6-1,TRBJ1-2,CASRGETYGYTF
TRBV20-1,TRBJ1-1,CSAPRSPNTEAFF
TRBV28,TRBJ1-2,CASSSGQRHGYTF
TRBV12-3/TRBV12-4,TRBJ1-5,CASSTTGIVQPQHF
TRBV12-3/TRBV12-4,TRBJ1-1,CASSFRGFGTEAFF
TRBV20-1,TRBJ1-5,CSAPEAGSQPQHF
TRBV19,TRBJ2-4,CASSITGQSKNIQYF
TRBV27,TRBJ1-5,CASSSLGPHRVNQPQHF
TRBV13,TRBJ2-7,CASSHIAGGPSYEQYF
TRBV2,TRBJ2-7,CASLAGTGGYEQYF
TRBV28,TRBJ2-7,CASSLNLRQGVYEQYF
TRBV10-2,TRBJ1-1,CAVQSGTTGTGTEAFF
TRBV24-1,TRBJ2-1,CATSDRGVPKTAGGYNEQFF
TRBV15,TRBJ1-5,CATSRDLDRGSNQPQHF
TRBV20-1,TRBJ1-5,CSASKWTEPNQPQHF
TRBV29-1,TRBJ1-5,CSAVTTGNQPQHF
TRBV19,TRBJ2-1,CASSIGSLEQFF
TRBV30,TRBJ2-2,CAWSSRGTGELFF
TRBV12-3/TRBV12-4,TRBJ2-1,CASSLEGLAYNEQFF
TRBV12-3/TRBV12-4,TRBJ2-7,CASSLRLAETYEQYF
TRBV20-1,TRBJ2-1,CSARDRKSGWNNEQFF
TRBV7-3,TRBJ2-1,CASSVGQVPYNEQFF
TRBV11-2,TRBJ2-2,CASSLHGTSVLITGELFF
TRBV7-3,TRBJ2-1,CASSRTHEGEQFF
TRBV10-3,TRBJ1-1,CAIRVGQNTEAFF
TRBV7-3,TRBJ2-3,CASSLRGQRNTQYF
TRBV9,TRBJ2-6,CASSASHSGAGANVLTF
TRBV7-2,TRBJ1-5,CASSLQGNQPQHF
TRBV6-2/TRBV6-3,TRBJ1-2,CASKLDGGYTF